This T cell receptor beta chain was observed in a study of identical twins. Findings and limits, study-wide: Compared with unrelated sharing, twin-shared out-of-frame alpha sequences had more low-probability sequences.

Concerning this clonotype: As yet, its antigen is unknown.

There are 14 residues in the CDR3. Trimming shortened V by 2 bases and J by 5 bases, and 12 bases separated the two germline ends. Template switching added a universal primer site, and cDNA bore unique molecular identifiers. TCRdb used MiXCR to reprocess the 5' RACE reads, holding one entry per CDR3 protein. The data hold some 460,000 distinct CDR3 sequences, with approximately 15% observed a single time. These data were also filed under a second study, of yellow fever vaccine responses in identical twins. That report adds: As reported, the vaccine T cell response of twins seemed partly convergent and partly personalized.

The J gene is TRBJ1-2, the V gene TRBV12-3 or TRBV12-4; D is ambiguous. The specimen was CD4+ T cells sorted from blood. This receptor was taken from a woman between 18 and 29 years old in good health. The CDR3 coding sequence is TGTGCCAGCAGTTTATGGGGAGGTTGGTATGGCTACACCTTC. It encodes CASSLWGGWYGYTF.